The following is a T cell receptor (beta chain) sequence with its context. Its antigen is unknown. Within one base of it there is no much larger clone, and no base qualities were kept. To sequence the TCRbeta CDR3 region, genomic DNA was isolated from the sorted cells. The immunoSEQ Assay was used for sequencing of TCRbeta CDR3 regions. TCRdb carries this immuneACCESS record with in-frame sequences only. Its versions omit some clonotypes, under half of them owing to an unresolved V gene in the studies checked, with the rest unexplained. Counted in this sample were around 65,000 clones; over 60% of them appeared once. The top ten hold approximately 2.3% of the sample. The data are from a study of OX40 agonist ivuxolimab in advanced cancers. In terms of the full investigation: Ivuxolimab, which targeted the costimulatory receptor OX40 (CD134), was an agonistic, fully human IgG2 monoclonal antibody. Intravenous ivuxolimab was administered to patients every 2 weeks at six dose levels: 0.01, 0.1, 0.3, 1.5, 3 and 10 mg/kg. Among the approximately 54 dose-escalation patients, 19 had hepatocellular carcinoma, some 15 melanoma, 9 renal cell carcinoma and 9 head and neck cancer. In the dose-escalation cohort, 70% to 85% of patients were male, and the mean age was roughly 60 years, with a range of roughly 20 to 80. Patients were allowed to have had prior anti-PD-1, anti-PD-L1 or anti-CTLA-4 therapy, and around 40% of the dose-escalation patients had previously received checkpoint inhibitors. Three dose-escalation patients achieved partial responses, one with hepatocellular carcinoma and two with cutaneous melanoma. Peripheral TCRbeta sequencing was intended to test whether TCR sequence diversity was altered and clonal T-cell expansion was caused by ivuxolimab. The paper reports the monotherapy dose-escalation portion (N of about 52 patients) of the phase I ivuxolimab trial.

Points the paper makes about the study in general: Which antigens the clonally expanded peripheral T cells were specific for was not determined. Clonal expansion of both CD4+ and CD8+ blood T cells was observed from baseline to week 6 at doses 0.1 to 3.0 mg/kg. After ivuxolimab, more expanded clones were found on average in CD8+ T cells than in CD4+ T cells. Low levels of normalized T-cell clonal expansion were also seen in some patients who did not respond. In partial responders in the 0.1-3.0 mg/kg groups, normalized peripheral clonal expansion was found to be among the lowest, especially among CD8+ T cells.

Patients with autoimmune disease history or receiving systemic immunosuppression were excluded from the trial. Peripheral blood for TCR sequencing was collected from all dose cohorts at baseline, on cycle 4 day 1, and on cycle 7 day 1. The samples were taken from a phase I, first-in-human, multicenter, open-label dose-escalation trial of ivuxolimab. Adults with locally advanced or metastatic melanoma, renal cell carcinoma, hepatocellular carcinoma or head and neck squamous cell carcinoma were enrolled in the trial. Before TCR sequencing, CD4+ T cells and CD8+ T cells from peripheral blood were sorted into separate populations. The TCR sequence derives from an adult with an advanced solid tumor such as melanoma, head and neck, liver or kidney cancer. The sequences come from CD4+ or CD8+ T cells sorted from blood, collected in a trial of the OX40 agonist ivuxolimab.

The bases read TGTGCCAGCACGGCTCGGGGACCTGGAAACACCATATATTTT. It translates to CASTARGPGNTIYF. The chain is encoded by TRBV25-1 joined to TRBJ1-3; 5 matching bases give a weak D call of TRBD1. The junction shows trimming of 7 bases on V and 2 bases on J, plus 12 bases between the germline ends. The germline V gene gives CDR1 as MGHDK and CDR2 as SYGVNS. The CDR3 runs 14 amino acids, cysteine and phenylalanine included. Only the CDR3 DNA is retained, 42 bases long and in frame from the first base. Outside the CDR3, residues come from the reference TRBV25-1 and TRBJ1-3 proteins, so the full variable domain is: EADIYQTPRYLVIGTGKKITLECSQTMGHDKMYWYQQDPGMELHLIHYSYGVNSTEKGDLSSESTVSRIRTEHFPLTLESARPSHTSQYLCASTARGPGNTIYFGEGSWLTVV.